This T cell receptor beta chain was retrieved from a study of CD8+ T cells in alopecia areata (dated by TCRdb to 2016 to 2018). Background on the whole study: Treated patients were enrolled in an open-label pilot trial of oral tofacitinib, 5 to 10 mg twice daily, for moderate-to-severe alopecia areata. RNA came from the PAXgene miRNA kit for fixed scalp, the miRNeasy kit for PBMCs, and the RNeasy kit for mouse skin. Scalp clonality was compared among normal scalp (n=4), patchy alopecia areata scalp (n=8), and alopecia totalis/universalis scalp (n=8). In both human patients and the C3H/HeJ mouse model, the study applied high-throughput TCRbeta sequencing to look at T cell clonal expansion in alopecia areata. For the treated patients, the SALT score, which quantifies what percentage of scalp surface area is affected, served as the measure of disease severity. Human TCRbeta sequencing covered scalp tissue and sorted CD4+ and CD8+ peripheral blood T cells from patchy and totalis/universalis alopecia areata patients and healthy controls. Patients on tofacitinib were biopsied at baseline and after 4 and 24 weeks of treatment, and several of the patients also had a later scalp biopsy. immunoSEQ multiplex PCR using 35 Vbeta forward primers and 13 Jbeta reverse primers was used to amplify TCRbeta CDR3 regions. Tofacitinib was given for 6 to 18 months, followed by 6 months of follow-up off drug to assess delayed response and recurrence. The full study reports these points: During tofacitinib treatment, many expanded lesional clones remained in scalp and blood, and this persistence may partly explain relapse after treatment is stopped. Compared with normal scalp, lesional scalp had higher clonality and more expanded CD8+ clones, particularly in alopecia totalis/universalis, a pattern that suggests antigenic drive. Unlike mouse skin, which is dominated by gammadelta T cells, normal human skin has resident alphabeta T cells that are also sequenced, and this complicates analysis of the scalp TCR repertoire. Compared with mice, TCR sequences shared between patients were less clear, possibly partly because of HLA diversity across the patient population. Tofacitinib significantly decreased scalp clonality and the number of expanded CD8+ clones among the top 100 scalp clones. The treated cohort was small, with a single nonresponder, so links between baseline CD8+ expansion and response need larger studies.

Receptor libraries were prepared by the immunoSEQ multiplex PCR assay. To provide template for TCR sequencing, every sample had RNA extracted and reverse transcribed into cDNA. First-strand cDNA was synthesized using SuperScript III with a 2:1 mix of oligo-dT and random hexamers. A synthetic immune receptor repertoire was used to gauge amplification bias, and whatever bias remained was removed computationally. The paper's data handling went like this. Raw reads were preprocessed for error removal, and CDR3 was defined according to IMGT conventions as running from the conserved cysteine to phenylalanine. Clonality was calculated as 1 minus Shannon entropy normalized by log2 of the number of productive unique TCRs. CD4 or CD8 identity of scalp clones was inferred by cross-referencing scalp TCRbeta sequences with sorted blood CD4 and CD8 repertoires. TCRdb mirrors the immuneACCESS table, restricted to in-frame sequences. Some clones are absent from its copies; in checked studies, under half trace to an unresolved V gene, and the reason for the others is unknown. V and J calls and clone size are as listed in that table; D and trimming were resolved from the DNA. For this sample the table gives about 120,000 clones, of which about 59% were detected only once. 4.5% to 6% of the sample is taken by the ten largest.

Taken with the paper, the label for time point translates to: roughly 27 days on oral tofacitinib. What this sample's treatment or condition label stands for: oral pan-JAK inhibitor, 5-10 mg twice daily. Lesional scalp punch biopsies and peripheral blood were obtained from alopecia areata patients. After PBMCs were isolated by density centrifugation and stained for CD3, CD4 and CD8, a FACSAria was used to sort CD4+ and CD8+ T cells. Reading the germline V gene (reference sequence) gives CDR1 SEHNR and CDR2 FQNEAQ. Inclusive of the bounding cysteine and phenylalanine, the CDR3 is 13 residues long. This entry keeps only the CDR3 DNA: 39 bases, framed from base 1. At the junction V is shortened by 10 bases and J by 4 bases, with 16 bases in between. In regard to this clone: The specificity of this receptor is unknown. Per-nucleotide qualities are absent, and no much larger clonotype sits a single base away.

The starting material was CD4+ T cells sorted from blood, obtained at week 4, from a patient treated with tofacitinib. This TCR came from a human donor with alopecia areata. This sequence uses TRBV7-9 and TRBJ2-5; the D gene is perhaps TRBD2, on 5 matching bases. In nucleotides, the sequence is TGTGCCATCGTTGCCCTAGGGAGAGAGACCCAGTACTTC. Its protein reads: CAIVALGRETQYF.